These 19 T cell receptor beta chains were sequenced from one sample in a study of T cell responses to AZD1222 COVID-19 vaccine. Method: immunoSEQ multiplex PCR; TCRdb's copy keeps in-frame clones and lacks some. The data hold over 100,000 clones, with around 90% observed a single time. The source material was peripheral blood, sampled 28 days after the second AZD1222 dose. The source is an adult who received the AZD1222 COVID-19 vaccine.

This chain uses TRBV7-3 with TRBJ2-2, with 8 bases identical to TRBD1. CDR3 length equals 17 residues. Germline CDR1 reads SGHTA; CDR2 reads FQGTGA. V was clipped by 5 bases and J by 1 base; unmatched bases: 9. The CDR3 DNA is TGTGCCAGCAGCCCCCTTAGCGGACAGGGGAACACCGGGGAGCTGTTTTTT. Translated, it gives CASSPLSGQGNTGELFF.

The chain recombines TRBV7-2 with TRBJ1-6; D gene unclear. This CDR3 comprises 14 residues. The germline V gene has CDR1 SGHTA and CDR2 FQGNSA. Deletions cut 5 bases from V and 10 bases from J, with 15 bases between. The CDR3 sequence is CASSPRRVGSPLHF. The CDR3, as DNA: TGTGCCAGCAGCCCCCGGCGAGTGGGGTCACCCCTCCACTTT. The full variable domain, in which reference TRBV7-2 and TRBJ1-6 provide the parts outside the CDR3, is GAGVSQSPSNKVTEKGKDVELRCDPISGHTALYWYRQSLGQGLEFLIYFQGNSAPDKSGLPSDRFSAERTGGSVSTLTIQRTQQEDSAVYLCASSPRRVGSPLHFGNGTRLTVT.

The V gene is TRBV6-5, the J gene TRBJ1-1, with D unresolved. Germline CDR1 is MNHEY and CDR2 is SVGAGI. V was clipped by 8 bases and J by 5 bases, with 18 bases between them. CDR3 length equals 14 residues. The CDR3 DNA reads TGTGCCAGCGGGCCAAGAGGACGGGTAACTGAAGCTTTCTTT. It translates to CASGPRGRVTEAFF.

The CDR3 DNA follows: TGTGCCAGCAGTTCCCCCCCGGAACAATCGGGCTACACCTTC. Translation gives CASSSPPEQSGYTF. V gene TRBV6-2 or TRBV6-3 combines with J gene TRBJ1-2; no clear D gene. Germline V lookup: CDR1 MNHEY, CDR2 SVGEGT. Trimming shortened V by 4 bases and J by 8 bases, and 17 bases separated the two germline ends. The CDR3 is 14 residues long.

The chain carries TRBV18 and TRBJ2-1, with D possibly being TRBD1 or TRBD2 (5 bases each). Germline loops: CDR1 KGHSH, CDR2 LQKENI. This CDR3 has 15 amino acids. V was clipped by 0 bases and J by 9 bases, with 15 bases between them. CDR3 protein: CASSPPISAGTEQFF. CDR3 nucleotides: TGTGCCAGCTCACCACCTATAAGCGCAGGGACTGAGCAGTTCTTC.

V is TRBV29-1 and J is TRBJ1-4; 7 positions agree with TRBD1. CDR3 length: 12 residues. V trimming: 7 bases; J trimming: 3 bases; junction bases outside the gene matches: 2. Germline V gives CDR1 SQVTM, CDR2 ANQGSEA. The CDR3 reads CSAGQSNEKLFF. The CDR3 bases are TGCAGCGCGGGACAGTCTAATGAAAAACTGTTTTTT.

The rearrangement uses TRBV2 and TRBJ1-1; TRBD1 aligns across 10 bases. Looked up from germline, CDR1 is SNHLY and CDR2 is FYNNEI. Germline trimming cut 7 bases from V and 2 bases from J; bases unmatched to any gene: 7. The CDR3 covers 15 residues. CDR3 DNA sequence: TGTGCCAGCATTTCCGAGACAGGGGGCAACACTGAAGCTTTCTTT. This codes for CASISETGGNTEAFF.

As regards this clone: One junction end does not reproduce the germline sequence, and a read error may be involved. The rearrangement links TRBV3-1 (or the pseudogene TRBV3-2) to TRBJ2-4; possible D gene TRBD2, 5 bases. The CDR3 extends over 10 amino acids. Germline loops: CDR1 LGHDT, CDR2 YNNKEL (reference sequence). The CDR3 loop reads CASSHRGPDF. The CDR3 DNA sequence: TGTGCCAGCAGCCACCGGGGTCCGGACTTC.

The rearrangement links TRBV6-1 to TRBJ1-6; D is perhaps TRBD1 (5 bases). The V and J ends lost 2 bases and 9 bases respectively, with 20 bases between them. The CDR3 extends over 17 amino acids. Germline loops: CDR1 MNHNS, CDR2 SASEGT. CDR3 nucleotides: TGTGCCAGCAGTGAAACCCACTTAGAGGGGATCTTTTCACCCCTCCACTTT. Translation: CASSETHLEGIFSPLHF.

This chain links TRBV5-1 with TRBJ1-2; D ambiguous. V lost 1 base and J lost 2, with 9 bases in between. The germline V gene encodes CDR1 SGHRS and CDR2 YFSETQ. The length of the CDR3 is 14 residues. CDR3 amino acids: CASSLRFGNYGYTF. CDR3 coding DNA: TGCGCCAGCAGCTTGAGGTTCGGCAACTATGGCTACACCTTC.

The chain uses TRBV5-1 and TRBJ1-3; D might be TRBD1 (5 bases). Trimming removed 0 bases at V and 4 bases at J, with 17 bases between. Germline CDR1 and CDR2: SGHRS and YFSETQ. The CDR3 contains 17 residues. The CDR3 protein is CASSLDPVQGTGNTIYF. The CDR3 nucleotides are TGCGCCAGCAGCTTGGACCCGGTCCAGGGTACCGGAAACACCATATATTTT. Combining the CDR3 with reference TRBV5-1 and TRBJ1-3 gives the whole variable domain KAGVTQTPRYLIKTRGQQVTLSCSPISGHRSVSWYQQTPGQGLQFLFEYFSETQRNKGNFPGRFSGRQFSNSRSEMNVSTLELGDSALYLCASSLDPVQGTGNTIYFGEGSWLTVV.

In nucleotides, the CDR3 is TGTGCCAGCAGCACAATGGGCCGGACAGGTCGGAGCAATGAGCAGTTCTTC. Translation gives CASSTMGRTGRSNEQFF. The chain couples TRBV9 to TRBJ2-1; TRBD1 aligns across 7 bases. Unmatched junction bases numbered 16, after V lost 4 bases and J lost 6 bases. The CDR3 is 17 residues long. The germline V gene encodes CDR1 SGDLS and CDR2 YYNGEE.

The chain joins TRBV5-4 to TRBJ2-5; 10 bases match TRBD1. Germline V gene data show CDR1 as SGHNT and CDR2 as YYREEE (reference sequence). The CDR3 contains 16 residues. V lost 5 bases to trimming and J lost 3 bases; unmatched junction nucleotides: 10. The CDR3 nucleotides are TGTGCCAGCAGGAAAGAACCCGGGACAGGGGAAGAGACCCAGTACTTC. Amino acids: CASRKEPGTGEETQYF. The full variable domain, with the rest looked up from reference TRBV5-4 and TRBJ2-5, is ETGVTQSPTHLIKTRGQQVTLRCSSQSGHNTVSWYQQALGQGPQFIFQYYREEENGRGNFPPRFSGLQFPNYSSELNVNALELDDSALYLCASRKEPGTGEETQYFGPGTRLLVL.

The chain combines TRBV30 with TRBJ2-1; no definite D call. Trimming stripped 3 bases from V and 5 bases from J, with 14 bases between. Germline CDR1 and CDR2: GTSNPN and SVGIG (reference sequence). The CDR3 extends over 14 amino acids. CDR3 DNA: TGTGCCTGGAGCGGTTATTGGACCGACAATGAGCAGTTCTTC. Translation gives CAWSGYWTDNEQFF.

The chain carries TRBV27 and TRBJ2-1, with D perhaps given as TRBD1 or TRBD2 (5 bases each). Trimming took off 2 bases at V and 6 bases at J, with 8 bases between the two ends. Germline V lookup: CDR1 MNHEY, CDR2 SMNVEV (reference sequence). This CDR3 comprises 13 residues. The chain's CDR3 is CASSLSGGNEQFF. CDR3 in DNA: TGTGCCAGCAGTTTAAGTGGGGGCAATGAGCAGTTCTTC.

The rearrangement links TRBV7-2 to TRBJ2-3; D is unclear. Trimming removed 1 base at V and 2 bases at J, with 7 bases between. The CDR3 loop spans 14 amino acids. The V gene's germline CDR1 is SGHTA and CDR2 FQGNSA. The CDR3 here is CASSLDDNTDTQYF. The CDR3 nucleotides are TGTGCCAGCAGCTTAGATGACAACACAGATACGCAGTATTTT. Based on the CDR3 plus reference TRBV7-2 and TRBJ2-3, the full variable domain is GAGVSQSPSNKVTEKGKDVELRCDPISGHTALYWYRQSLGQGLEFLIYFQGNSAPDKSGLPSDRFSAERTGGSVSTLTIQRTQQEDSAVYLCASSLDDNTDTQYFGPGTRLTVL.

The chain employs TRBV4-1 and TRBJ2-3; 7 nucleotides align to TRBD2. Germline V gene lookup returns CDR1 MGHRA and CDR2 YSYEKL. V lost 0 bases to trimming and J lost 13 bases; unmatched junction nucleotides: 13. The CDR3 is 15 amino acids. The CDR3 is CASSQDFGATSREYF. In DNA, the CDR3 is TGCGCCAGCAGCCAAGACTTTGGAGCGACTAGCAGGGAGTATTTT.

As to this clone: The same CDR3 can be traced to other DNA sequences in this sample. The chain links TRBV14 to TRBJ1-2; possible D gene TRBD1, 6 bases. V lost 4 bases, J lost 5 bases, and 8 bases lay in between. The CDR3 spans 12 residues. Germline-derived CDR1 and CDR2 are SGHDN and FVKESK. DNA of the CDR3: TGTGCCAGCAGCCCTACAGGGTATGGCTACACCTTC. This sequence encodes CASSPTGYGYTF.

The chain joins TRBV5-1 to TRBJ2-2, with D hard to call. The germline V and J ends were trimmed by 4 bases and 1 base, with 11 bases remaining between them. Looked up from germline, CDR1 is SGHRS and CDR2 is YFSETQ. This CDR3 comprises 15 residues. DNA for the CDR3: TGCGCCAGCAGCCCCGCCGCAGGGAACACCGGGGAGCTGTTTTTT. It yields the protein CASSPAAGNTGELFF.